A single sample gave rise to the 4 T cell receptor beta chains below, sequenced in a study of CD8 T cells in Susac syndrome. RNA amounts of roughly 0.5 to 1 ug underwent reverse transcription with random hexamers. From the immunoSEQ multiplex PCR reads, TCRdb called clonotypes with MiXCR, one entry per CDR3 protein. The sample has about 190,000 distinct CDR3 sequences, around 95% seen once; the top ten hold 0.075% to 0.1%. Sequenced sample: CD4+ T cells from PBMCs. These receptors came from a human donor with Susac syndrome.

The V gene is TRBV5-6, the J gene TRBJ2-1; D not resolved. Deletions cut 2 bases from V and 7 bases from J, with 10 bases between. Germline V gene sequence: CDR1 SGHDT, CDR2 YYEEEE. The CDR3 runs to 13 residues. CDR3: CASSFWVKNEQFF. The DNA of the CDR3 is TGTGCCAGCAGCTTTTGGGTTAAGAATGAGCAGTTCTTC.

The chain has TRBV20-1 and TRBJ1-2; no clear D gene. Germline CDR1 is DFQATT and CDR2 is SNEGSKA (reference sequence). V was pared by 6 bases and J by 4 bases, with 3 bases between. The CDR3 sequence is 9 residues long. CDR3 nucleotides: TGCAGTGCGGTCTATGGCTACACCTTC. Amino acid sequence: CSAVYGYTF.

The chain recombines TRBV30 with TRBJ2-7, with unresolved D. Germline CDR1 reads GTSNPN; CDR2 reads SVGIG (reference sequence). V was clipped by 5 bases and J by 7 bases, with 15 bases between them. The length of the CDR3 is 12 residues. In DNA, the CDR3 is TGTGCCTGGGCTCCCTTTGGGGAAGAGCAGTACTTC. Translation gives CAWAPFGEEQYF.

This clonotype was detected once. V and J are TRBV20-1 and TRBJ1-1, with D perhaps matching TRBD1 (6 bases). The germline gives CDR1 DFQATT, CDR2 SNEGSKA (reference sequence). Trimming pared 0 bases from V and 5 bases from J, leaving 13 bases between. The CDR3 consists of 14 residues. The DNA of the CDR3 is TGCAGTGCTAGAGATCGAGGGGGGCGGACTGAAGCTTTCTTT. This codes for CSARDRGGRTEAFF.